This entry lists 3 T cell receptor beta chains sequenced from one sample in a study of tumor-infiltrating lymphocytes in primary liver carcinoma. A primer matching the constant region was used to make TCR beta cDNA from around 460 ng of total RNA. ARM-PCR, slightly modified, supplied the TCR beta libraries through three nested multiplex PCR rounds. The first two PCR rounds used TRBV1-TRBV30 primers with a Cbeta primer, around 10 cycles each. One entry per CDR3 protein, called by TCRdb with MiXCR from the multiplex PCR reads. The data hold about 180,000 distinct CDR3 sequences, with less than 65% observed a single time. Unsorted whole blood supplied the blood RNA, and germline DNA was isolated too. Sequencing was done on a sample of peripheral blood. Source of these receptors: a man in his forties with primary liver carcinoma and hepatitis B virus infection.

The gene calls are TRBV28 and TRBJ2-5; 13 positions agree with TRBD2. V was pared by 5 bases and J by 4 bases, with 7 bases of the junction left unmatched. The CDR3 totals 16 residues. The germline gives CDR1 MDHEN, CDR2 SYDVKM. CDR3 coding DNA: TGTGCCAGCAGTCCGGGACTAGCGGGAAATACAGAGACCCAGTACTTC. Translation: CASSPGLAGNTETQYF.

Of note for this clonotype: No conserved phenylalanine or tryptophan is present at the end of the CDR3, so a read error is the likely explanation. The V call is TRBV29-1, the J call TRBJ1-1; D ambiguous. V was trimmed by 5 bases and J by 1 base, leaving 5 bases between them. The CDR3 consists of 11 residues. Germline CDR1 reads SQVTM; CDR2 reads ANQGSEA. This chain's CDR3 is CSVSSNTEAFV. The CDR3 DNA reads TGCAGCGTTTCCTCGAACACTGAAGCTTTCGTT.

This clonotype was counted a few times. A much bigger clone sits one base away, suggesting this may be a read error. This chain joins TRBV11-2 and TRBJ2-3; D perhaps matches TRBD1 (6 bases). Germline CDR1 and CDR2: SGHAT and FQNNGV. This CDR3 comprises 14 residues. V shed 4 bases and J shed 3 bases, with 11 bases lying between them. CDR3 loop: CASSYRDKTDTQYF. The CDR3 DNA reads TGTGCCAGCAGCTACAGGGACAAGACAGATACGCAGTATTTT.